This T cell receptor (beta chain) is drawn from a study of control samples from healthy donors and cancer patients (dated by TCRdb to about 2020). As encoded in the germline V gene, CDR1 is MDHEN while CDR2 is SYDVKM. V and J lose 8 bases and 3 bases, and a span of 13 bases separates them. Reading from cysteine to phenylalanine, the CDR3 counts 14 amino acids. The retained sequence is limited to the CDR3, 42 bases, with the frame set at the first base. As to this clone: Its antigen remains undetermined. Base qualities are not recorded, but no much larger clone differs from it by a single base.

Library method: the immunoSEQ multiplex PCR assay. TCRdb took this table from immuneACCESS and kept in-frame rearrangements with V and J called. Such tables lack part of the clones; where checked against another copy, unresolved V genes explain under half of the gap, and the rest is unexplained. The sample table contains over 40,000 clones; only one count was recorded for almost 90% of them. 35% to 50% of the sample is taken by the ten largest. The V gene is TRBV28 and the J gene is TRBJ2-2, with the D segment identity uncertain. The sample taken for sequencing was PBMCs. The receptor comes from a middle-aged man with head and neck cancer. The CDR3 region reads CASFSFSDTGELFF. The nucleotides are TGTGCCAGCTTCAGTTTCTCTGACACCGGGGAGCTGTTTTTT.